This TCR beta chain derives from a study of T cell changes during pregnancy in multiple sclerosis. This clone was observed once. Sequencing used immunoSEQ multiplex PCR; TCRdb keeps in-frame clones, though not all of them. Among 75,000 to 100,000 clones listed, 90% were seen once. The CDR3 is made up of 15 amino acids. The germline CDR1 and CDR2 sequences are MNHEY and SVGAGI. Trimming cost V 4 bases and J 5 bases, with 17 bases left between them. The origin of this receptor is a female donor in good health, enrolled as a control in a pregnancy study. The chain recombines TRBV6-5 with TRBJ1-2, with D maybe TRBD1 (6 bases). The material was peripheral blood, obtained in the second trimester of pregnancy. CDR3 amino acids: CASSSPKTGLYGYTF. DNA of the CDR3: TGTGCCAGCAGTTCCCCCAAGACAGGCCTATATGGCTACACCTTC.